The 27 T cell receptor beta chains presented below share a single source sample, sequenced in a study of identical twins' blood T cells (dated by TCRdb to the early 2010s). Library method: 5' RACE. The sequencer was an Illumina Genome Analyzer IIx. TCRdb reran the public reads through fastp at Q25 and MiXCR, keeping productive beta chains. CDR3 protein duplicates are merged, each entry listing the most common genes and DNA. The sample data list 300,000 to 450,000 distinct CDR3 sequences, and about 28% of these were observed just once. The ten largest clones take up roughly 6.1% of the sample. Sequencing was done on a sample of PBMCs. These receptors came from a woman aged 18-49 years in good health.

This chain uses TRBV18 with TRBJ2-2; D ambiguous. The V gene's germline CDR1 is KGHSH and CDR2 LQKENI. This CDR3 has 17 residues. Trimming took 2 bases from V and 5 from J, leaving 18 bases between them. The CDR3 sequence: CASSPSAYAFLTGELFF. The CDR3 DNA reads TGTGCCAGCTCACCATCAGCTTACGCTTTTTTAACCGGGGAGCTGTTTTTT.

This clonotype has ten or more counts. This may stem from a read error, because a much larger clone lies one nucleotide away. This chain links TRBV7-6 with TRBJ1-1; a weak D match, TRBD1 (6 bases). V was shortened by 5 bases and J by 1 base, with 8 bases between the two germline ends. The CDR3 is made up of 13 amino acids. Germline V gene sequence: CDR1 SGHVS, CDR2 FNYEAQ. DNA for the CDR3: TGTGCCAGCAGCATAGGGGGGAACACTGAAGCTTTCTTT. Its translation is CASSIGGNTEAFF. The entire variable domain, with the rest obtained from reference TRBV7-6 and TRBJ1-1, is as follows: GAGVSQSPRYKVTKRGQDVALRCDPISGHVSLYWYRQALGQGPEFLTYFNYEAQQDKSGLPNDRFSAERPEGSISTLTIQRTEQRDSAMYRCASSIGGNTEAFFGQGTRLTVV.

This clonotype was counted at least ten times. V gene TRBV20-1 combines with J gene TRBJ1-4; tentatively, D is TRBD1 (6 bases). The V and J ends lost 6 bases and 6 bases respectively, with 14 bases between them. Germline V lookup: CDR1 DFQATT, CDR2 SNEGSKA (reference sequence). CDR3 length equals 13 residues. In DNA form, the CDR3 reads TGCAGTGCCACAGGGTTGATCGATGAAAAACTGTTTTTT. As protein: CSATGLIDEKLFF.

The CDR3 DNA reads as TGCAGTGCTAGCTGGACAGCGTCGACCAAAAACATTCAGTACTTC. It codes for CSASWTASTKNIQYF. The rearrangement uses TRBV20-1 and TRBJ2-4; D is possibly TRBD1 (6 bases). The CDR3 is 15 amino acids. Per germline, CDR1 DFQATT and CDR2 SNEGSKA (reference sequence). V lost 3 bases and J 2 bases, leaving 14 bases between the germline ends.

A few counts support this clonotype. The rearrangement joins TRBV7-2 to TRBJ1-1, with D perhaps matching TRBD1 (6 bases). CDR3 size: 16 residues. Trimming left V 5 bases short and J 11 bases short, with 27 bases between. CDR1 SGHTA and CDR2 FQGNSA come from the germline V gene. This CDR3 reads CASSPQTFGGRVVAFF. CDR3 bases: TGTGCCAGCAGCCCCCAAACTTTTGGGGGGCGCGTTGTGGCTTTCTTT.

Notes on this clonotype: With a much larger clone just one base away, this may be a read error. The gene calls are TRBV10-2 and TRBJ2-7, with TRBD2 matching over 10 bases. V shed 7 bases and J 4 bases; nucleotides not matched to a gene: 10. This CDR3 comprises 15 residues. In germline, CDR1 is WSHSY, CDR2 SAAADI. CDR3 sequence reads: CASTLGASGSYEQYF. CDR3 coding DNA: TGCGCCAGCACCTTAGGGGCTAGCGGGAGTTACGAGCAGTACTTC.

This clonotype was seen at least ten times. The CDR3: CAISESVEDTQYF. The CDR3 DNA sequence: TGTGCCATCAGTGAGTCGGTGGAAGATACGCAGTATTTT. The gene calls are TRBV10-3 and TRBJ2-3, with D hard to call. CDR1 and CDR2 (germline): ENHRY, SYGVKD. CDR3 length equals 13 residues. With 0 bases removed from V and 5 bases from J, the gap between germline ends came to 6 bases.

This clonotype came up a few times. The gene calls are TRBV25-1 and TRBJ1-4, with 10 nucleotides matching TRBD1. V shed 5 bases, J shed 6 bases, and the junction held 6 bases outside the gene matches. CDR1 is MGHDK, CDR2 SYGVNS, per germline. This CDR3 region has 15 residues. The chain's CDR3 is CASSPGTGAHEKLFF. The CDR3 region has the DNA TGTGCCAGCAGTCCCGGGACAGGGGCTCATGAAAAACTGTTTTTT. The full variable domain, with the rest looked up from reference TRBV25-1 and TRBJ1-4, is EADIYQTPRYLVIGTGKKITLECSQTMGHDKMYWYQQDPGMELHLIHYSYGVNSTEKGDLSSESTVSRIRTEHFPLTLESARPSHTSQYLCASSPGTGAHEKLFFGSGTQLSVL.

Concerning this clonotype itself: This could be a read error, since a much larger clone is one nucleotide away. The V and J genes are TRBV12-3 or TRBV12-4 and TRBJ1-2, with D unclear. The length of the CDR3 is 13 residues. The CDR3: CASSLNSENGYAF. The CDR3 DNA sequence: TGTGCCAGCAGTTTAAACAGCGAAAATGGCTACGCCTTC.

The chain joins TRBV6-5 to TRBJ1-1; tentative D call: TRBD1 (5 bases). V lost 0 bases and J 8 bases, leaving 16 bases between the germline ends. Germline V gene sequence: CDR1 MNHEY, CDR2 SVGAGI. This CDR3 has 15 residues. CDR3 residues: CASSYSIRGNEEAFF. CDR3 coding DNA: TGTGCCAGCAGTTACTCGATTCGGGGGAATGAGGAAGCTTTCTTT.

The chain carries TRBV19 and TRBJ2-3; TRBD1 matches at 7 bases. With V trimmed by 6 bases and J by 0 bases, 9 bases remained unmatched. The CDR3 has 16 amino acids. The germline V gene encodes CDR1 LNHDA and CDR2 SQIVND (reference sequence). The CDR3 loop reads CASRKGRGPSTDTQYF. CDR3 bases: TGTGCCAGTAGGAAAGGAAGGGGGCCGAGCACAGATACGCAGTATTTT.

This clonotype appeared many times. The chain couples TRBV2 to TRBJ2-1; 12 nucleotides match TRBD2. Per germline, CDR1 SNHLY and CDR2 FYNNEI. Trimming removed 4 bases from V and 8 bases from J; junction bases left unmatched: 9. This CDR3 has 16 residues. The CDR3 spells CASSGRLAGDEDEQFF. The CDR3 DNA follows: TGTGCCAGCAGTGGCCGACTAGCGGGAGATGAGGATGAGCAGTTCTTC.

The chain uses TRBV29-1 and TRBJ1-1; D is uncertain. The CDR3 extends over 11 amino acids. The V end was cut by 7 bases, the J end by 1 base, with 7 bases between. Germline values: CDR1 SQVTM, CDR2 ANQGSEA. CDR3 DNA sequence: TGCAGCGCAAATTGGAACACTGAAGCTTTCTTT. Its translation is CSANWNTEAFF.

V usage is TRBV6-6 and J usage is TRBJ2-1, with TRBD2 as a possible D gene (5 bases). Per germline, CDR1 MNHNY and CDR2 SVGAGI (reference sequence). Trimming removed 0 bases at V and 5 bases at J, with 11 bases between. The CDR3 consists of 15 residues. The CDR3 reads CASSYSRLTNNEQFF. The CDR3 region has the DNA TGTGCCAGCAGTTACTCCCGACTAACGAACAATGAGCAGTTCTTC.

The gene calls are TRBV3-1 and TRBJ1-1, with TRBD1 matching 9 bases. The CDR3 is 17 amino acids. Trimming took 4 bases from V and 3 from J; bases not matched to a gene: 12. Per the germline V gene, CDR1 is LGHDT and CDR2 is YNNKEL (reference sequence). CDR3 in amino acids: CASSLASQGAQDTEAFF. The CDR3 nucleotides read TGTGCCAGCAGCCTAGCGTCACAGGGGGCTCAGGACACTGAAGCTTTCTTT.

This clonotype turned up a few times. The V call is TRBV5-1, the J call TRBJ2-3; D is unresolved. The length of the CDR3 is 12 residues. V lost 2 bases to trimming and J lost 6 bases, with 7 bases between them. The germline V gene has CDR1 SGHRS and CDR2 YFSETQ. The CDR3 DNA reads TGCGCCAGCAGCTTTCAGCCCGATACGCAGTATTTT. Protein sequence: CASSFQPDTQYF.

The chain joins TRBV5-1 to TRBJ1-2; D is unclear. The V gene lost 4 bases and the J gene lost 3 bases, with 7 bases spanning the gap. CDR3 size: 12 residues. In germline, CDR1 is SGHRS, CDR2 YFSETQ. The CDR3 spells CASSPEDYGYTF. DNA of the CDR3: TGCGCCAGCAGCCCAGAGGACTATGGCTACACCTTC.

The J gene is TRBJ2-1, the V gene TRBV6-5, with a tentative D call TRBD2 (6 bases). The CDR3 totals 17 residues. V lost 0 bases to trimming and J lost 2 bases, with 14 bases between them. Germline CDR1 and CDR2: MNHEY and SVGAGI. The CDR3 region has the DNA TGTGCCAGCAGTTACTCTCCGGGGGAGGCCACCTACAATGAGCAGTTCTTC. It is translated as CASSYSPGEATYNEQFF.

The chain carries TRBV7-9 and TRBJ2-2; D perhaps matches TRBD1 (5 bases). V was shortened by 3 bases and J by 13 bases, with 15 bases between the two germline ends. From germline, CDR1 is SEHNR and CDR2 FQNEAQ (reference sequence). The CDR3 totals 13 residues. The CDR3 loop is CASSFPTVRGLFF. The CDR3 region has the DNA TGTGCCAGCAGCTTTCCGACAGTAAGGGGGCTGTTTTTT.

This clonotype was detected only a few times. The chain uses TRBV6-5 and TRBJ1-1; 8 nucleotides line up with TRBD1. The CDR3 length is 15 residues. The germline gives CDR1 MNHEY, CDR2 SVGAGI. V shed 6 bases, J shed 2 bases, and the junction held 8 bases outside the gene matches. The DNA for the CDR3 is TGTGCCAGCAGCCGCTCCGGACAGGGTAACACTGAAGCTTTCTTT. Translating it yields CASSRSGQGNTEAFF.

This clonotype was counted a few times. This chain links TRBV27 with TRBJ1-5; D gene unclear. The V and J ends lost 2 bases and 1 base respectively, with 3 bases between them. The CDR3 contains 13 residues. Germline CDR1 reads MNHEY; CDR2 reads SMNVEV (reference sequence). The CDR3 loop is CASSLQSNQPQHF. CDR3 DNA sequence: TGTGCCAGCAGTTTACAAAGCAATCAGCCCCAGCATTTT.

This clonotype was recorded at least ten times. The chain carries TRBV10-2 and TRBJ1-1; D gene uncertain. The CDR3 covers 11 residues. Trimming pared 3 bases from V and 9 bases from J, leaving 8 bases between. Germline CDR1 reads WSHSY; CDR2 reads SAAADI. The CDR3 region has the DNA TGCGCCAGCAGTGACTTAGTGAAAGCTTTCTTT. Its translation: CASSDLVKAFF.

This clonotype has just a few counts. V and J are TRBV7-8 and TRBJ2-7; D is perhaps TRBD1 (6 bases). The germline V gene encodes CDR1 SGHVS and CDR2 FQNEAQ. With 0 bases removed from V and 2 bases from J, the gap between germline ends came to 8 bases. The CDR3 totals 14 residues. CDR3 sequence: CASSLATGPYEQYF. The CDR3 DNA is TGTGCCAGCAGCTTAGCGACAGGCCCCTACGAGCAGTACTTC.

The chain has TRBV9 and TRBJ1-6, with D hard to call. The CDR3 spans 14 residues. The germline V gene encodes CDR1 SGDLS and CDR2 YYNGEE. V was pared by 2 bases and J by 4 bases, with 7 bases between. The CDR3: CASSVESYNSPLHF. The CDR3 bases are TGTGCCAGCAGCGTCGAGAGTTATAATTCACCCCTCCACTTT.

The chain employs TRBV6-2 or TRBV6-3 and TRBJ2-1; TRBD2 aligns across 9 bases. This CDR3 has 14 residues. V shed 7 bases, J shed 10 bases, and the junction held 11 bases outside the gene matches. The germline gives CDR1 MNHEY, CDR2 SVGEGT. This CDR3 is CASTFQRLAGEQFF. DNA of the CDR3: TGTGCCAGCACTTTCCAACGGCTAGCGGGAGAGCAGTTCTTC.

This clonotype occurred many times. V and J are TRBV11-2 and TRBJ1-4; D gene ambiguous. The V gene's germline CDR1 is SGHAT and CDR2 FQNNGV. V was cut by 5 bases and J by 11 bases, with 15 bases left in between. The CDR3 spans 13 residues. The CDR3 loop is CASSVYPGRKLFF. CDR3 DNA sequence: TGTGCCAGCAGCGTTTACCCCGGGCGGAAACTGTTTTTT.

This clonotype was seen ten or more times. The rearrangement uses TRBV5-6 and TRBJ1-1; a possible D gene is TRBD1 (5 bases). V shed 4 bases and J shed 4 bases, with 8 bases lying between them. This CDR3 is built from 12 residues. Germline-derived CDR1 and CDR2 are SGHDT and YYEEEE. CDR3 sequence reads: CASSEGITEAFF. The CDR3 DNA follows: TGTGCCAGCAGCGAGGGGATCACTGAAGCTTTCTTT. The variable domain in full, completed from reference TRBV5-6 and TRBJ1-1, reads DAGVTQSPTHLIKTRGQQVTLRCSPKSGHDTVSWYQQALGQGPQFIFQYYEEEERQRGNFPDRFSGHQFPNYSSELNVNALLLGDSALYLCASSEGITEAFFGQGTRLTVV.